A selection of T cell receptor beta chains follows, all from one sample in a study of shared clonotypes between healthy human individuals. Using immunoSEQ multiplex PCR, the repertoire was profiled, and TCRdb retains in-frame clones only, with some absent. The sample holds 950,000 to 1,100,000 clones, about 84% seen once. Sequenced material: memory CD4+ T cells from PBMCs. Receptors were obtained from a young man in good health. Some clones in this sample may be carry-over from other donors' samples. Both conserved end residues are part of each CDR3. The D gene is left open where the match is weak. Clone size is given for some rows only: seen once, a few or many times, or a class if the clone is expanded.

j_call: TRBJ1-4
clone_size: .
v_call: TRBV6-6
d_call: .
cdr3_aa: CASSYGEHYTNEKLFF
cdr3_nt: TGTGCCAGCAGTTACGGCGAACACTATACTAATGAAAAACTGTTTTTT

j_call: TRBJ2-1
clone_size: .
v_call: TRBV6-4
d_call: .
cdr3_aa: CASSVSVYRAEQFF
cdr3_nt: TGTGCCAGCAGTGTCTCAGTTTACAGGGCTGAGCAGTTCTTC

j_call: TRBJ1-1
clone_size: .
v_call: TRBV11-2
d_call: .
cdr3_aa: CASSSGSGRTEAFF
cdr3_nt: TGTGCCAGCAGCTCCGGCTCAGGGAGGACTGAAGCTTTCTTT

j_call: TRBJ2-5
clone_size: .
v_call: TRBV5-1
d_call: TRBD1
cdr3_aa: CASSPAQGVETQYF
cdr3_nt: TGCGCCAGCAGCCCGGCGCAGGGGGTAGAGACCCAGTACTTC

j_call: TRBJ1-2
clone_size: .
v_call: TRBV6-5
d_call: .
cdr3_aa: CASSYSRNNYGYTF
cdr3_nt: TGTGCCAGCAGTTACTCCAGGAATAACTATGGCTACACCTTC

j_call: TRBJ1-5
clone_size: .
v_call: TRBV18
d_call: .
cdr3_aa: CASSPRGDSNQPQHF
cdr3_nt: TGTGCCAGCTCACCACGAGGGGACTCTAATCAGCCCCAGCATTTT

j_call: TRBJ1-5
clone_size: .
v_call: TRBV28
d_call: .
cdr3_aa: CASSLLAARYNQPQHF
cdr3_nt: TGTGCCAGCAGTTTACTTGCGGCCAGATACAATCAGCCCCAGCATTTT

j_call: TRBJ1-2
clone_size: .
v_call: TRBV5-4
d_call: TRBD1
cdr3_aa: CASRPGGTGGDYGYTF
cdr3_nt: TGTGCCAGCAGACCGGGCGGGACAGGAGGGGACTATGGCTACACCTTC

j_call: TRBJ2-2
clone_size: .
v_call: TRBV7-2
d_call: .
cdr3_aa: CASSFKGTGELFF
cdr3_nt: TGTGCCAGCAGCTTTAAAGGTACCGGGGAGCTGTTTTTT

j_call: TRBJ2-5
clone_size: .
v_call: TRBV5-6
d_call: .
cdr3_aa: CASSFSRGLVGETQYF
cdr3_nt: TGTGCCAGCAGCTTCTCCAGGGGTCTAGTCGGAGAGACCCAGTACTTC

j_call: TRBJ2-5
clone_size: .
v_call: TRBV19
d_call: TRBD1
cdr3_aa: CASSITGGAETQYF
cdr3_nt: TGTGCCAGTAGTATCACAGGGGGCGCGGAGACCCAGTACTTC

j_call: TRBJ1-5
clone_size: .
v_call: TRBV11-2
d_call: TRBD1
cdr3_aa: CASSLGQGNSNQPQHF
cdr3_nt: TGTGCCAGCAGCTTAGGACAGGGGAATAGCAATCAGCCCCAGCATTTT

j_call: TRBJ2-1
clone_size: .
v_call: TRBV4-3
d_call: .
cdr3_aa: CASSQGVEGLFNEQFF
cdr3_nt: TGCGCCAGCAGCCAAGGAGTGGAGGGCTTATTCAATGAGCAGTTCTTC

j_call: TRBJ1-5
clone_size: .
v_call: TRBV27
d_call: .
cdr3_aa: CASTKRGNSNQPQHF
cdr3_nt: TGTGCCAGCACCAAGAGGGGCAATAGCAATCAGCCCCAGCATTTT

j_call: TRBJ1-5
clone_size: few
v_call: TRBV6-1
d_call: .
cdr3_aa: CASSATGSNQPQHF
cdr3_nt: TGTGCCAGCAGTGCCACAGGGAGCAATCAGCCCCAGCATTTT

j_call: TRBJ2-1
clone_size: .
v_call: TRBV5-1
d_call: .
cdr3_aa: CASSHDSYNEQFF
cdr3_nt: TGCGCCAGCAGCCATGACTCCTACAATGAGCAGTTCTTC

j_call: TRBJ1-5
clone_size: once
v_call: TRBV5-1
d_call: .
cdr3_aa: CASSFMGNQPQHF
cdr3_nt: TGCGCCAGCAGCTTCATGGGAAATCAGCCCCAGCATTTT

j_call: TRBJ1-2
clone_size: few
v_call: TRBV18
d_call: .
cdr3_aa: CASSPAFRGLANYGYTF
cdr3_nt: TGTGCCAGCTCACCGGCCTTCAGAGGTCTAGCTAACTATGGCTACACCTTC

j_call: TRBJ1-5
clone_size: .
v_call: TRBV19
d_call: TRBD1
cdr3_aa: CASSPDRAYQPQHF
cdr3_nt: TGTGCCAGTAGTCCGGACAGGGCCTATCAGCCCCAGCATTTT

j_call: TRBJ1-5
clone_size: .
v_call: TRBV28
d_call: .
cdr3_aa: CASRYAGGLNQPQHF
cdr3_nt: TGTGCCAGCAGATACGCGGGGGGATTGAATCAGCCCCAGCATTTT

j_call: TRBJ1-3
clone_size: .
v_call: TRBV4-1
d_call: .
cdr3_aa: CASSQAPSSGNTIYF
cdr3_nt: TGCGCCAGCAGCCAAGCGCCGAGCTCTGGAAACACCATATATTTT

j_call: TRBJ2-2
clone_size: .
v_call: TRBV7-9
d_call: .
cdr3_aa: CASRQGGPGELFF
cdr3_nt: TGTGCCAGCAGACAGGGAGGCCCCGGGGAGCTGTTTTTT

j_call: TRBJ2-1
clone_size: few
v_call: TRBV5-1
d_call: .
cdr3_aa: CASSLDYYNEQFF
cdr3_nt: TGCGCCAGCAGCTTGGACTACTACAATGAGCAGTTCTTC

j_call: TRBJ2-5
clone_size: .
v_call: TRBV7-8
d_call: .
cdr3_aa: CASSQRAGRLETQYF
cdr3_nt: TGTGCCAGCAGCCAAAGAGCAGGGCGGCTGGAGACCCAGTACTTC

j_call: TRBJ1-1
clone_size: .
v_call: TRBV5-1
d_call: .
cdr3_aa: CASSLEASTTEAFF
cdr3_nt: TGCGCCAGCAGCTTGGAGGCTAGTACGACTGAAGCTTTCTTT

j_call: TRBJ2-1
clone_size: few
v_call: TRBV10-3
d_call: TRBD1
cdr3_aa: CAITPDRDRYNEQFF
cdr3_nt: TGTGCCATCACCCCCGACCGGGACAGGTACAATGAGCAGTTCTTC

j_call: TRBJ2-1
clone_size: .
v_call: TRBV28
d_call: TRBD2
cdr3_aa: CASSYAGGLSYNEQFF
cdr3_nt: TGTGCCAGCAGTTACGCGGGAGGACTCTCCTACAATGAGCAGTTCTTC

j_call: TRBJ2-7
clone_size: .
v_call: TRBV29-1
d_call: TRBD2
cdr3_aa: CSVAWGGSGEQYF
cdr3_nt: TGCAGCGTTGCGTGGGGGGGAAGCGGCGAGCAGTACTTC

j_call: TRBJ2-7
clone_size: few
v_call: TRBV11-2
d_call: .
cdr3_aa: CASSLGRAYEQYF
cdr3_nt: TGTGCCAGCAGCTTAGGGAGAGCCTACGAGCAGTACTTC

j_call: TRBJ1-1
clone_size: .
v_call: TRBV28
d_call: TRBD1
cdr3_aa: CASSSPGQGNTEAFF
cdr3_nt: TGTGCCAGCAGCAGTCCGGGACAGGGAAACACTGAAGCTTTCTTT

j_call: TRBJ2-7
clone_size: .
v_call: TRBV4-1
d_call: TRBD2
cdr3_aa: CASSLDTGRSSGPSYEQYF
cdr3_nt: TGCGCCAGCAGCCTCGACACGGGGCGGTCTAGCGGGCCTTCCTACGAGCAGTACTTC

j_call: TRBJ2-7
clone_size: once
v_call: TRBV7-9
d_call: .
cdr3_aa: CASSSWTVGEQYF
cdr3_nt: TGTGCCAGCAGCTCGTGGACAGTCGGCGAGCAGTACTTC

j_call: TRBJ1-2
clone_size: .
v_call: TRBV28
d_call: .
cdr3_aa: CASSRPAGVAYGYTF
cdr3_nt: TGTGCCAGCAGCCGCCCGGCAGGGGTGGCCTATGGCTACACCTTC

j_call: TRBJ1-5
clone_size: .
v_call: TRBV9
d_call: TRBD1
cdr3_aa: CASSEQGSNQPQHF
cdr3_nt: TGTGCCAGCAGCGAACAGGGGAGTAATCAGCCCCAGCATTTT

j_call: TRBJ2-5
clone_size: .
v_call: TRBV7-2
d_call: TRBD2
cdr3_aa: CASSLGTSGRPQETQYF
cdr3_nt: TGTGCCAGCAGCTTAGGCACTAGCGGGAGGCCCCAAGAGACCCAGTACTTC

j_call: TRBJ2-7
clone_size: few
v_call: TRBV28
d_call: .
cdr3_aa: CASSPARRYEQYF
cdr3_nt: TGTGCCAGCAGTCCCGCCAGGAGATACGAGCAGTACTTC

j_call: TRBJ2-1
clone_size: .
v_call: TRBV25-1
d_call: TRBD2
cdr3_aa: CASSDTSGNAYNEQFF
cdr3_nt: TGTGCCAGCAGTGACACGAGCGGGAACGCCTACAATGAGCAGTTCTTC

j_call: TRBJ2-1
clone_size: .
v_call: TRBV4-2
d_call: TRBD2
cdr3_aa: CASSQVSLAGPPGNEQFF
cdr3_nt: TGTGCCAGCAGCCAAGTCTCTCTAGCGGGTCCCCCGGGCAATGAGCAGTTCTTC

j_call: TRBJ1-5
clone_size: .
v_call: TRBV7-8
d_call: .
cdr3_aa: CASSLAGGENQPQHF
cdr3_nt: TGTGCCAGCAGCTTAGCAGGGGGGGAGAATCAGCCCCAGCATTTT

j_call: TRBJ1-5
clone_size: .
v_call: TRBV28
d_call: .
cdr3_aa: CASSFLSSQGKQPQHF
cdr3_nt: TGTGCCAGCAGTTTTCTGTCTTCTCAGGGGAAACAGCCCCAGCATTTT

j_call: TRBJ2-5
clone_size: .
v_call: TRBV7-3
d_call: .
cdr3_aa: CASSQALKAETQYF
cdr3_nt: TGTGCCAGCAGCCAGGCCCTGAAAGCGGAGACCCAGTACTTC

j_call: TRBJ2-2
clone_size: .
v_call: TRBV2
d_call: .
cdr3_aa: CASSGSSRPVFF
cdr3_nt: TGTGCCAGCAGTGGAAGTTCCAGGCCAGTGTTTTTT

j_call: TRBJ1-2
clone_size: .
v_call: TRBV6-5
d_call: .
cdr3_aa: CASSFGPSRGNGYTF
cdr3_nt: TGTGCCAGCAGTTTCGGGCCTTCCCGTGGGAATGGCTACACCTTC

j_call: TRBJ1-5
clone_size: .
v_call: TRBV19
d_call: TRBD1
cdr3_aa: CASRKWDSTQPQHF
cdr3_nt: TGTGCCAGTAGAAAATGGGACAGTACCCAGCCCCAGCATTTT

j_call: TRBJ1-4
clone_size: .
v_call: TRBV12-1
d_call: .
cdr3_aa: CASSTQRGRGSSVTNEKLFF
cdr3_nt: TGTGCCAGCAGCACCCAGCGTGGCAGGGGGAGCAGCGTAACTAATGAAAAACTGTTTTTT

j_call: TRBJ2-7
clone_size: .
v_call: TRBV7-3
d_call: TRBD1
cdr3_aa: CASSLTGQGYEQYF
cdr3_nt: TGTGCCAGCAGCTTAACGGGACAGGGATACGAGCAGTACTTC

j_call: TRBJ2-7
clone_size: .
v_call: TRBV10-2
d_call: .
cdr3_aa: CASRKGSHPSYEQYF
cdr3_nt: TGCGCCAGCAGAAAGGGTTCCCACCCTTCCTACGAGCAGTACTTC

j_call: TRBJ1-1
clone_size: .
v_call: TRBV11-2
d_call: .
cdr3_aa: CASTARENHTEAFF
cdr3_nt: TGTGCCAGCACCGCCCGGGAGAACCACACTGAAGCTTTCTTT

j_call: TRBJ2-3
clone_size: .
v_call: TRBV5-1
d_call: TRBD2
cdr3_aa: CASSLAAGAGDTQYF
cdr3_nt: TGCGCCAGCAGCTTGGCCGCGGGAGCGGGAGATACGCAGTATTTT

j_call: TRBJ1-2
clone_size: few
v_call: TRBV5-8
d_call: TRBD1
cdr3_aa: CASNQDRNFYGYTF
cdr3_nt: TGTGCCAGCAATCAGGACAGGAATTTCTATGGCTACACCTTC

j_call: TRBJ2-5
clone_size: .
v_call: TRBV20-1
d_call: .
cdr3_aa: CSANKGETQYF
cdr3_nt: TGCAGTGCTAATAAAGGGGAGACCCAGTACTTC

j_call: TRBJ2-7
clone_size: .
v_call: TRBV7-9
d_call: .
cdr3_aa: CASAFTPPREQYF
cdr3_nt: TGTGCCAGCGCCTTCACCCCTCCACGAGAGCAGTACTTC

j_call: TRBJ2-3
clone_size: .
v_call: TRBV11-3
d_call: TRBD2
cdr3_aa: CASSPGGDTQYF
cdr3_nt: TGTGCCAGCAGTCCGGGAGGGGATACGCAGTATTTT

j_call: TRBJ2-5
clone_size: .
v_call: TRBV5-6
d_call: .
cdr3_aa: CASSSTPTETQYF
cdr3_nt: TGTGCCAGCAGCTCGACCCCAACCGAGACCCAGTACTTC

j_call: TRBJ2-5
clone_size: .
v_call: TRBV13
d_call: .
cdr3_aa: CASSFGRYQETQYF
cdr3_nt: TGTGCCAGCAGCTTTGGCAGGTACCAAGAGACCCAGTACTTC